The text below deals with one T cell receptor (beta chain). Germline CDR1 is SNHLY and CDR2 is FYNNEI. The CDR3 runs 14 residues. Between the trimmed V and J ends, which lost 2 bases and 1 base, there was a span of 8 bases. Some clones are missing from TCRdb's copy, which holds only in-frame ones; the method was immunoSEQ multiplex PCR. The sample records 450,000 to 600,000 clones, roughly 85% being singletons. This entry is derived from a study of shared clonotypes between healthy human individuals. The sequenced sample was PBMCs. The chain uses TRBV2 and TRBJ1-2; D is unclear. The source of this sequence is a woman between 40 and 50 years old in good health. Some clones in this sample may be carry-over from other donors' samples. CDR3 bases: TGTGCCAGCAGTGAAACAGCGCTTAACTATGGCTACACCTTC. Its protein product is CASSETALNYGYTF.